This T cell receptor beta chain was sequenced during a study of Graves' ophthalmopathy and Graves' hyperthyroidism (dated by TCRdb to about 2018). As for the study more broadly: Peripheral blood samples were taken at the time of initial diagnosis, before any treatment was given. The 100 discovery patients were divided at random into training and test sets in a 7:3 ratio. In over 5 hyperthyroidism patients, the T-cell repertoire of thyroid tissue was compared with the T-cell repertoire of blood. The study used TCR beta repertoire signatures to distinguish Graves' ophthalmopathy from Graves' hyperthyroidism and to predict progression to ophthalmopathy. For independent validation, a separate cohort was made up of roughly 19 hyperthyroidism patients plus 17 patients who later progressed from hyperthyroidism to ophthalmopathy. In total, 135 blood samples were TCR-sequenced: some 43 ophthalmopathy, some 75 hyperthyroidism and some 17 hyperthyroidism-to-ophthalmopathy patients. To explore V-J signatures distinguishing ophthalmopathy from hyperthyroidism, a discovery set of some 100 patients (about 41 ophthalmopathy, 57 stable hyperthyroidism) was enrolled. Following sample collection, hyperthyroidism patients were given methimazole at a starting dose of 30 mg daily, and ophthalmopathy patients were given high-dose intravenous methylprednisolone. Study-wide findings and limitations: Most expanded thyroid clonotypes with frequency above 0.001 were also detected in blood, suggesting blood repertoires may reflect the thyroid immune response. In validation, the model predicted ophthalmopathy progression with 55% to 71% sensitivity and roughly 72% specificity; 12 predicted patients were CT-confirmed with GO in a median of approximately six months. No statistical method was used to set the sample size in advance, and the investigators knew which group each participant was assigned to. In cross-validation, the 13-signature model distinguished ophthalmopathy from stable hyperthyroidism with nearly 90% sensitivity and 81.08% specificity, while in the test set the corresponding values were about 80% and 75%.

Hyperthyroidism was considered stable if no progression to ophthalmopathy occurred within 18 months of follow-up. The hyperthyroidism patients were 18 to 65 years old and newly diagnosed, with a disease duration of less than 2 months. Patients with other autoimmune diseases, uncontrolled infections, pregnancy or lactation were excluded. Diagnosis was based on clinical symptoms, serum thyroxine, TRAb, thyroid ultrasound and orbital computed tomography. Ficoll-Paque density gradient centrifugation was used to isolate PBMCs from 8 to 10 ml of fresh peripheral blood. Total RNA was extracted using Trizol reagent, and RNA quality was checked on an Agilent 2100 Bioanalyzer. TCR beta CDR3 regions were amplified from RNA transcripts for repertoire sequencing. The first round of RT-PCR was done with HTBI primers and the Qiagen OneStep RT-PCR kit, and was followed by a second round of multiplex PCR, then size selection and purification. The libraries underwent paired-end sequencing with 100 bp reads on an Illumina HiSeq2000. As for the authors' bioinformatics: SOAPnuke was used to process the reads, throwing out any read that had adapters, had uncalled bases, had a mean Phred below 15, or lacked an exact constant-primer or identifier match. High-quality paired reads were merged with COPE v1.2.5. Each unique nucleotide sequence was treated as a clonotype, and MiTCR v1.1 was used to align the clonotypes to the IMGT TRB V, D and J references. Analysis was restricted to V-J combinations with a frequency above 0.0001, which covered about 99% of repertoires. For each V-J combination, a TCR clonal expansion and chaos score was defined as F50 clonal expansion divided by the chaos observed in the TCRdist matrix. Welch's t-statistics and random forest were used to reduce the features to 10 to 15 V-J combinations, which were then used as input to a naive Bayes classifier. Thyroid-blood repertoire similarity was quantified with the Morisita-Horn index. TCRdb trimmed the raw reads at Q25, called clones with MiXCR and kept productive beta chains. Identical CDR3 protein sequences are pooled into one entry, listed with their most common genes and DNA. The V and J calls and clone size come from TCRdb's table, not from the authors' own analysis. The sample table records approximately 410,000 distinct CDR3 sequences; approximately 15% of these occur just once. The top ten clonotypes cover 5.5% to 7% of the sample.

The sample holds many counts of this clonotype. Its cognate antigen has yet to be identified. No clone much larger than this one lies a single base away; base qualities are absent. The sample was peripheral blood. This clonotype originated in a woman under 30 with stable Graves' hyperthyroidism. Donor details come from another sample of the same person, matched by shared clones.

This receptor carries the CDR3 CASRAQGMNTEAFF. The bases read TGTGCCAGCAGAGCACAGGGTATGAACACTGAAGCTTTCTTT. In this chain, TRBV2 is recombined with TRBJ1-1; possibly the D gene is TRBD1, per 6 matching bases. V drops 6 bases and J drops 0 bases, leaving 11 bases in between. Its CDR3 holds 14 amino acids, cysteine through phenylalanine. CDR3 DNA only is kept here, 42 bases in frame from base 1. Sequences SNHLY (CDR1) and FYNNEI (CDR2) are obtained from the germline V gene.